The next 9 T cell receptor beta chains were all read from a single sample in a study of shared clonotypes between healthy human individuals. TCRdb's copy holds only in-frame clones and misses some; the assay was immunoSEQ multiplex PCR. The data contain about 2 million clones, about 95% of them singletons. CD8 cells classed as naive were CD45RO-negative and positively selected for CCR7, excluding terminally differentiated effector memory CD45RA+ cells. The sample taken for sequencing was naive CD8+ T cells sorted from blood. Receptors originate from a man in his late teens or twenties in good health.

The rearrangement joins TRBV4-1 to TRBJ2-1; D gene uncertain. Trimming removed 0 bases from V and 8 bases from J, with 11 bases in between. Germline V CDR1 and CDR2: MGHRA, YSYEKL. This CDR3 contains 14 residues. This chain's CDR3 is CASSQDTYLDEQFF. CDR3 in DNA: TGCGCCAGCAGCCAAGATACCTATCTCGATGAGCAGTTCTTC.

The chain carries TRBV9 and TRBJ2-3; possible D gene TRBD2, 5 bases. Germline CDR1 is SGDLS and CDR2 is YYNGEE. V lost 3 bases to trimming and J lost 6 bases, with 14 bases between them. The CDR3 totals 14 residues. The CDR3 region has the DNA TGTGCCAGCAGCGCGGACTTTCAAGAGGATACGCAGTATTTT. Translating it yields CASSADFQEDTQYF.

CDR3 region: CASSSEAGELFF. For the CDR3, the DNA is TGTGCCAGCAGTTCCGAGGCCGGGGAGCTGTTTTTT. V gene TRBV28 combines with J gene TRBJ2-2; no clear D gene. Per the germline V gene, CDR1 is MDHEN and CDR2 is SYDVKM. CDR3 size: 12 residues. V lost 4 bases, J lost 6 bases, and 6 bases lay in between.

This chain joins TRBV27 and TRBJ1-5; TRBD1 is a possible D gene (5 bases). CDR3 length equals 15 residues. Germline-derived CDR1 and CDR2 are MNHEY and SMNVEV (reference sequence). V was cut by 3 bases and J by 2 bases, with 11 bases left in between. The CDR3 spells CASSLRQGGNQPQHF. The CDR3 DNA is TGTGCCAGCAGTTTGCGGCAGGGCGGCAATCAGCCCCAGCATTTT.

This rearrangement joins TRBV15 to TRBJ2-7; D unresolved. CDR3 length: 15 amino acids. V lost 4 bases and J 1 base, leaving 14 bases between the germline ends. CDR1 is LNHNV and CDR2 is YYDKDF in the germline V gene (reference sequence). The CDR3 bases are TGTGCCACCAGCAAAGGAGTCCAAGGGTCCTACGAGCAGTACTTC. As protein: CATSKGVQGSYEQYF.

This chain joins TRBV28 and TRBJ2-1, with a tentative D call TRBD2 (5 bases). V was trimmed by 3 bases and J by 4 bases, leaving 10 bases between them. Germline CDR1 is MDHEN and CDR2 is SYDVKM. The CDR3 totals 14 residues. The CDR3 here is CASSFKTGYNEQFF. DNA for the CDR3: TGTGCCAGCAGTTTCAAGACGGGGTACAATGAGCAGTTCTTC.

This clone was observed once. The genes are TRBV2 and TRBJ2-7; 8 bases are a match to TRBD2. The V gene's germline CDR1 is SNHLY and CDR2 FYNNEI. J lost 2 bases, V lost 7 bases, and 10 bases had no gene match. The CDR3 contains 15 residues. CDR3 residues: CASKFSGAVTYEQYF. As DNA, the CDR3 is TGTGCCAGCAAATTTAGCGGGGCTGTAACCTACGAGCAGTACTTC.

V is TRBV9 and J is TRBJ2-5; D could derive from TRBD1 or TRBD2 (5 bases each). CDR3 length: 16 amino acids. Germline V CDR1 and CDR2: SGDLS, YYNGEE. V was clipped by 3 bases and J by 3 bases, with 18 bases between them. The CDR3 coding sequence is TGTGCCAGCAGCGCGGGGTGGACCGGGGCAGAAGAGACCCAGTACTTC. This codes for CASSAGWTGAEETQYF. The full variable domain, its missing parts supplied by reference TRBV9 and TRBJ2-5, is DSGVTQTPKHLITATGQRVTLRCSPRSGDLSVYWYQQSLDQGLQFLIQYYNGEERAKGNILERFSAQQFPDLHSELNLSSLELGDSALYFCASSAGWTGAEETQYFGPGTRLLVL.

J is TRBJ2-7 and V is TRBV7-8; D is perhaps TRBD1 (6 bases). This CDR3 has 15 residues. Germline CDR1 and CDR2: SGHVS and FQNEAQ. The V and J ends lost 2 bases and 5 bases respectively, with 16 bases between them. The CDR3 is CASSLTRQESNEQYF. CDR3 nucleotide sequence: TGTGCCAGCAGCTTAACACGACAGGAAAGCAACGAGCAGTACTTC.